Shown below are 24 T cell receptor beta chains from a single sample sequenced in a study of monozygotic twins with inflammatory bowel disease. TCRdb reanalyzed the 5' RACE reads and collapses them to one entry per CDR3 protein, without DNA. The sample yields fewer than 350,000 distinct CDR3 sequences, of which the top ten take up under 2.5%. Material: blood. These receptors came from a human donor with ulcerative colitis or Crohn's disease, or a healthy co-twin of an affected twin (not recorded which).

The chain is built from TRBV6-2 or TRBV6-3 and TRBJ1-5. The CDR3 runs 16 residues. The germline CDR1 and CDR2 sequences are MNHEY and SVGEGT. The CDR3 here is CATRLLAGGEAQPQHF.

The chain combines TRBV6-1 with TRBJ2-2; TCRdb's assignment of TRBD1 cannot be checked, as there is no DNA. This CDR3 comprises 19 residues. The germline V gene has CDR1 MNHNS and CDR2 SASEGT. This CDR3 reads CASSLPAGASLRDTGELFF.

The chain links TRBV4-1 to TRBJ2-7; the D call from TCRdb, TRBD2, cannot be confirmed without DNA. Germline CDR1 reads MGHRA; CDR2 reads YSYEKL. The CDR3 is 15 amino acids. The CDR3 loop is CASSSYPRGEGEQYF.

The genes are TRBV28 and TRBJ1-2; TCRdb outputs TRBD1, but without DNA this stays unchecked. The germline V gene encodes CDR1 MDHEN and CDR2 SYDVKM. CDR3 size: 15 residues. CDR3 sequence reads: CASSSPGVLSYGYTF.

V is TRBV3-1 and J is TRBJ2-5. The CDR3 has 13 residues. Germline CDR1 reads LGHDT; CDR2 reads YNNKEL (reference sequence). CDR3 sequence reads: CASSHSARETQYF.

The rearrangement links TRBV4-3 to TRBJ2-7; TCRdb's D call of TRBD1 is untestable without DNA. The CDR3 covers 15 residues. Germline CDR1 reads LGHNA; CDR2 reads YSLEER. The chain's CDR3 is CASSQTPDGSYEQYF.

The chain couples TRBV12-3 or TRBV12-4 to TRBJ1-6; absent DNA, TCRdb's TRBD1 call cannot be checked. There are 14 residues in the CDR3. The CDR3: CASSPTGSNSPLHF.

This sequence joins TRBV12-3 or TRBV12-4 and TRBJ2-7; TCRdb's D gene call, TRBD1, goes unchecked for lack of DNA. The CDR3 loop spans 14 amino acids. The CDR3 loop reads CASSPGTGLFEQYF.

CDR3: CASSVYTGNTGELFF. V is TRBV2 and J is TRBJ2-2; checking the TCRdb D call of TRBD1 is not possible without DNA. CDR1 and CDR2 (germline): SNHLY, FYNNEI. CDR3 size: 15 residues.

The CDR3: CSVEVTANTEAFF. The V gene is TRBV29-1, the J gene TRBJ1-1. This CDR3 region has 13 residues. Germline V lookup: CDR1 SQVTM, CDR2 ANQGSEA.

CDR3 sequence: CAIPTGSYGYTF. The gene calls are TRBV10-3 and TRBJ1-2. CDR1 and CDR2 from the germline V gene are ENHRY and SYGVKD. The CDR3 is 12 residues long.

This chain's CDR3 is CSVLTGIEQFF. The rearrangement uses TRBV29-1 and TRBJ2-1. Germline assignment: CDR1 SQVTM and CDR2 ANQGSEA. There are 11 residues in the CDR3.

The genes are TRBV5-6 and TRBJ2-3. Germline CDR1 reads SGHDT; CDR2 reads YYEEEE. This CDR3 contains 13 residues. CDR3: CASSLENTDTQYF. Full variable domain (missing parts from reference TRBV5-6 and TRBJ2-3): DAGVTQSPTHLIKTRGQQVTLRCSPKSGHDTVSWYQQALGQGPQFIFQYYEEEERQRGNFPDRFSGHQFPNYSSELNVNALLLGDSALYLCASSLENTDTQYFGPGTRLTVL.

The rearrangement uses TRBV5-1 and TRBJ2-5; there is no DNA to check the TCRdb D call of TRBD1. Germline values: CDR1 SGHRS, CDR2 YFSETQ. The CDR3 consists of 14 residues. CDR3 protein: CASSSGLSGETQYF.

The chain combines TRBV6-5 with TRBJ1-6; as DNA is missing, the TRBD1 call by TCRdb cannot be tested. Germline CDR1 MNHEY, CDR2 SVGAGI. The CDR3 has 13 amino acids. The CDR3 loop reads CASSRPGRSPLHF.

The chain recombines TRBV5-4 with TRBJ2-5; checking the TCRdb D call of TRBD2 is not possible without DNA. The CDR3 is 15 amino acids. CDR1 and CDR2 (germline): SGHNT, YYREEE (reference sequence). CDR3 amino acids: CASSREGGAQETQYF.

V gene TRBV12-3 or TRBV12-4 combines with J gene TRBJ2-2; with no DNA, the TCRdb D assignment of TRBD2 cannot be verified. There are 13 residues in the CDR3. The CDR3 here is CASRGGNTGELFF.

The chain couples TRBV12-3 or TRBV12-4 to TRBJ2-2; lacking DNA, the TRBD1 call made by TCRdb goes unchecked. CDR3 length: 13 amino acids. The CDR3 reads CASRPGPTGELLF.

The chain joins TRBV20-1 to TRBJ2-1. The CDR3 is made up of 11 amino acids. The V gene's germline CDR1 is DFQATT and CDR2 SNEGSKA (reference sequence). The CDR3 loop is CSALPSDEQFF.

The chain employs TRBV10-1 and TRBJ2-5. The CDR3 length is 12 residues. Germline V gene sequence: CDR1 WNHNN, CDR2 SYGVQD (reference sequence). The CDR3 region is CASQVGERTRYF.

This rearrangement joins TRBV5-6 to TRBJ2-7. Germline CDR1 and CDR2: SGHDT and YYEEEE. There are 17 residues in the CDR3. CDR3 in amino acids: CASSLGVLRLSSYEQYF.

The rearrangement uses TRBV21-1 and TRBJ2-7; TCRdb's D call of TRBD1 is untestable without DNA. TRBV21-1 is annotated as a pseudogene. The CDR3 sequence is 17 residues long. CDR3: CASSKDTGQGNIYEQYF.

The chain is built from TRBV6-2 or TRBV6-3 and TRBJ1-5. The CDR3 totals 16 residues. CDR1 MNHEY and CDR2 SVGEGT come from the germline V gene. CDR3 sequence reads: CASESLGNLGNQPQHF.

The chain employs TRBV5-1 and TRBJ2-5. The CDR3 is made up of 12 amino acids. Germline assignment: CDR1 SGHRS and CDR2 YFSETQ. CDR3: CASSLPEETQYF.